These T cell receptor beta chains were read from a single sample in a study of T cell responses to AZD1222 COVID-19 vaccine. Sequencing was performed with immunoSEQ multiplex PCR; in TCRdb, only in-frame clones are kept and a portion is missing. Of about 140,000 clones listed, over 85% are singletons. The starting material was peripheral blood, obtained on day 0 of AZD1222 vaccination. The receptors originated from an adult in good health. CDR3s leave out the opening cysteine and the closing phenylalanine or tryptophan. Where a row states a size, it is once, few, many or the class of an expanded clone; other rows omit it.

TRBJ1-3 . TRBV6-5 ASTYLGQSGNTIY
TRBJ2-7 . TRBV24-1 ATSKGGREQY
TRBJ2-1 . TRBV24-1 ATSDSPAGRNEQF
TRBJ2-4 . TRBV19 ASSGTLAPKNIQY
TRBJ2-2 . TRBV14 ASSQVRENTGELF
TRBJ2-7 . TRBV28 ASTHGGSSYEQY
TRBJ2-2 . TRBV7-8 ASSSHGPGELF
TRBJ2-5 . TRBV7-9 ASSSLVDSNQETQY
TRBJ2-7 . TRBV7-9 ASSTGQGQY
TRBJ2-7 . TRBV3-1/TRBV3-2 ASSHFHEQY
TRBJ1-3 . TRBV5-1 ASSLAGDSGNTIY
TRBJ1-2 . TRBV6-5 ATVRGTLGLGGYT
TRBJ2-2 . TRBV6-5 ASSLLYGELF
TRBJ2-1 . TRBV7-2 ASSFTINEQF
TRBJ2-2 . TRBV19 ASSIRPGRSTGELF
TRBJ2-3 . TRBV3-1/TRBV3-2 ASSQEIRSDTQY
TRBJ1-3 . TRBV7-9 ASREGGGNTIY
TRBJ2-3 . TRBV10-3 AISATLAGGPTDTQY
TRBJ2-3 . TRBV2 ASRGSSGGTTDTQY
TRBJ2-1 . TRBV24-1 ATSGTGTPTYNEQF
TRBJ2-1 . TRBV28 ASSLRGISYNEQF
TRBJ1-3 . TRBV19 ASSMAGTANSGNTIY
TRBJ2-7 . TRBV6-4 ATPVGTSTYEQY
TRBJ2-7 . TRBV10-3 AISVRTDTSYEQY
TRBJ1-6 . TRBV5-1 ASSNPYRGYNSPLH
TRBJ1-1 . TRBV6-1 ASSERGMNTEAF
TRBJ2-3 . TRBV6-4 ASSETGEGTDTQY
TRBJ2-1 few TRBV29-1 SVGWGVEQF
TRBJ2-3 . TRBV28 ASSSNRADTQY
TRBJ2-2 . TRBV4-1 ASSQGEGARNTGELF
TRBJ2-3 few TRBV7-2 AGGTSDTQY
TRBJ1-4 . TRBV15 ATSRVLNREKLF
TRBJ1-2 few TRBV7-8 ASSPSTASYGYT
TRBJ2-7 . TRBV2 ASNGGLAGGEQY
TRBJ1-3 . TRBV14 ASSHVGGSGGNTIY
TRBJ2-7 . TRBV6-6 ASRDSSGRGSEQY
TRBJ1-6 few TRBV14 ASSHKDSPLH
TRBJ2-1 . TRBV29-1 SGGLAGSYNEQF
TRBJ1-5 . TRBV19 ASMDGRRGRNNQPQH
TRBJ2-7 . TRBV27 ASSPPGAYEQY
TRBJ2-7 . TRBV7-9 ASSPETGHEQY
TRBJ2-1 . TRBV6-4 ASSSLEYNEQF
TRBJ2-1 . TRBV27 ASRGWLESF
TRBJ2-3 once TRBV2 ASRARGGGTDTQY
TRBJ2-1 . TRBV5-1 ASSFDSPYNEQF
TRBJ1-4 . TRBV27 ASRSTGFIEKLF
TRBJ2-1 . TRBV5-6 ASSLRGEQF
TRBJ1-3 . TRBV6-1 ASNEWDGRNTIY
TRBJ1-2 . TRBV6-5 ASHDGANYGYT
TRBJ1-2 once TRBV27 ASSAYHGDVGYT